This TCR beta chain was identified in a study of T cell changes during pregnancy in multiple sclerosis. Germline V CDR1 and CDR2: KGHSH, LQKENI. This CDR3 contains 14 residues. V gave up 3 bases and J gave up 2 bases; unmatched junction bases: 4. This clone is a singleton in its sample. Generated by immunoSEQ multiplex PCR, the TCRdb table keeps only in-frame clones and is missing some. This table has tens of thousands of clones, about nine tenths appearing once. This TCR was sampled from a female donor with multiple sclerosis, enrolled in a pregnancy study. The chain uses TRBV18 and TRBJ2-7; 7 positions agree with TRBD2. Material: CD8+ T cells from peripheral blood mononuclear cells, obtained in the third trimester of pregnancy. CDR3 amino acids: CASSPSGITYEQYF. The CDR3 bases are TGTGCCAGCTCACCCAGCGGGATTACCTACGAGCAGTACTTC.